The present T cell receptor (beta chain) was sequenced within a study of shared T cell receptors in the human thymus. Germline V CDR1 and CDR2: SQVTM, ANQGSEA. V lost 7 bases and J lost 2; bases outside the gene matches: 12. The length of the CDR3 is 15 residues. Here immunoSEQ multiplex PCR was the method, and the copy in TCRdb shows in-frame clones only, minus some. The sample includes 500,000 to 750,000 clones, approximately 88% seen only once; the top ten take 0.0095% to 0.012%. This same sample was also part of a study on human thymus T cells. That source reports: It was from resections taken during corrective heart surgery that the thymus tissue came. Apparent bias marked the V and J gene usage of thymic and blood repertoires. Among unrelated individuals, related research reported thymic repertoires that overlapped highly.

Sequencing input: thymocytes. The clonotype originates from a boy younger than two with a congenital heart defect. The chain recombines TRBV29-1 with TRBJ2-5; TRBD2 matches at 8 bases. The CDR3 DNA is TGCAGCGCCCTAAGGCGGCGGGGGGTACAAGAGACCCAGTACTTC. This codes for CSALRRRGVQETQYF. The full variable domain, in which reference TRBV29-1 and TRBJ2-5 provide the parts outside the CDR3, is SAVISQKPSRDICQRGTSLTIQCQVDSQVTMMFWYRQQPGQSLTLIATANQGSEATYESGFVIDKFPISRPNLTFSTLTVSNMSPEDSSIYLCSALRRRGVQETQYFGPGTRLLVL.